This TCR beta chain was sequenced during a study of blood T cell repertoires in COVID-19. Overall study context: PBMCs, B-cell-depleted T cells, or T cells provided the cDNA or gDNA that made up the material.

Those enrolled in Seattle joined during active infection and were followed longitudinally afterward. TCRdb keeps only in-frame clones here, not all; method: immunoSEQ multiplex PCR. The data show approximately 40,000 clones, 87% seen once. Trimming removed 6 bases at V and 4 bases at J, with 19 bases between. This CDR3 contains 14 residues. Germline V gene data show CDR1 as GTSNPN and CDR2 as SVGIG (reference sequence). J is TRBJ2-7 and V is TRBV30; tentative D call: TRBD2 (8 bases). The sample consisted of peripheral blood. The receptor's source is a man in his 60s with COVID-19, enrolled during active disease. The DNA of the CDR3 is TGTGCCTGCCGTCGGGAGGGACAGCCGTACGAGCAGTACTTC. As protein: CACRREGQPYEQYF.